This section outlines one TCR beta chain sequence together with its context. Antigen: not known. The data stem from a study of T-cell memory formation after mild COVID-19. The study's findings and limits: Among contracting clones, CD4+ were mainly CM/EM and CD8+ enriched in EMRA. Later expanders leaned toward CD4+, whereas clones contracting from day 15 to 85 were balanced CD4/CD8. Still unconfirmed is whether the second-wave clones peaking on day 37 recognized SARS-CoV-2.

Libraries for TCRalpha and TCRbeta carried sample barcodes and unique molecular identifiers via 5'RACE. TCRdb reprocessed the 5' RACE reads with MiXCR, giving one entry per CDR3 protein. The repertoire includes a few hundred thousand distinct CDR3 sequences, around a tenth of them detected once, and 22% sits in the top ten. The receptor's source is a man aged 18 to 35 who had mild COVID-19 (a few samples of this study predate the infection). Cell type and time point are not known. Material for sequencing was PBMCs or a T cell subset sorted from them (not recorded which).

This CDR3 reads CASSSLPETQYF. Here the CDR3 DNA reads TGTGCCAGCAGCTCCCTGCCTGAGACCCAGTACTTC. The chain carries TRBV6-2 or TRBV6-3 and TRBJ2-5; no firm D call. Trimming removed 6 bases at V and 5 bases at J, with 10 bases between. This CDR3 region has 12 residues. Germline V gene lookup returns CDR1 MNHEY and CDR2 SVGEGT.